This paragraph reports one T cell receptor (beta chain). Its antigen is not identified. Generated by immunoSEQ multiplex PCR, the TCRdb table keeps only in-frame clones and is missing some. The table records some 57,000 clones, 85% to 90% of them present only once. This record belongs to a study of OX40 agonist ivuxolimab in advanced cancers. Whole-study context: Three patients, one with hepatocellular carcinoma and two with cutaneous melanoma, responded partially.

Study conclusions and caveats: Dosing at 0.1 to 3.0 mg/kg was accompanied by clonal expansion of CD4+ and CD8+ blood T cells by week 6.

This receptor was taken from an adult with an advanced solid tumor such as melanoma, head and neck, liver or kidney cancer. The specimen was CD4+ or CD8+ T cells sorted from blood, collected in a trial of the OX40 agonist ivuxolimab.

The CDR3 loop reads CASSPYPGGGEQFF. The CDR3 bases are TGTGCCAGCTCCCCTTACCCCGGAGGGGGTGAGCAGTTCTTC. The genes are TRBV18 and TRBJ2-1; D could derive from TRBD1 or TRBD2 (6 bases each). The CDR3 extends over 14 amino acids. Trimming left V 6 bases short and J 9 bases short, with 18 bases between. The germline V gene has CDR1 KGHSH and CDR2 LQKENI.